This T cell receptor beta chain emerged from a study of Graves' ophthalmopathy and Graves' hyperthyroidism. The CDR3 contains 15 residues. The germline CDR1 and CDR2 sequences are LNHDA and SQIVND (reference sequence). J was trimmed by 8 bases and V by 6 bases; bases with no gene match: 11. Study results and limitations: The 13-signature model separated ophthalmopathy from stable hyperthyroidism at 85% to 90% sensitivity and about 80% specificity.

Amplified TCR beta CDR3 regions were obtained using RNA transcripts as template. Amplification began with first-round RT-PCR using HTBI primers, then second-round multiplex PCR was performed. Using its own MiXCR run on the multiplex PCR reads, TCRdb lists one record per CDR3 protein. Seen here are approximately 210,000 distinct CDR3 sequences, just under 30% observed once, and the top ten hold around 10%. This clonotype appeared many times. Antigen specificity is unknown. Researchers turned away patients with other autoimmune diseases, uncontrolled infections, pregnancy or lactation. The chain combines TRBV19 with TRBJ1-2; TRBD1 matches at 11 bases. This TCR was sampled from a man aged 45-65 years with Graves' ophthalmopathy. Source material: peripheral blood. The CDR3 DNA reads as TGTGCCAGTAGGCATGAGGGACAGGGGGTCTTCGGCTACACCTTC. It codes for CASRHEGQGVFGYTF.